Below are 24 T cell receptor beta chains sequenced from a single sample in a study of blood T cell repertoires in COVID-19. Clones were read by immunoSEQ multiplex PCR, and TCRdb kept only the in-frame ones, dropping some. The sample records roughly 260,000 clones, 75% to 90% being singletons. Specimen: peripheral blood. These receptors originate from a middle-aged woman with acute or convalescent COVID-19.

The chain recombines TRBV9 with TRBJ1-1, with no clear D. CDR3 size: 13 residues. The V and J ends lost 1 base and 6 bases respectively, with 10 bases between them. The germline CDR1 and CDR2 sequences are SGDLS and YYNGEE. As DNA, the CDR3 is TGTGCCAGCAGCGTACAGAGAGGAGCTGAAGCTTTCTTT. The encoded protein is CASSVQRGAEAFF. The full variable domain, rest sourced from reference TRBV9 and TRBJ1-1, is DSGVTQTPKHLITATGQRVTLRCSPRSGDLSVYWYQQSLDQGLQFLIQYYNGEERAKGNILERFSAQQFPDLHSELNLSSLELGDSALYFCASSVQRGAEAFFGQGTRLTVV.

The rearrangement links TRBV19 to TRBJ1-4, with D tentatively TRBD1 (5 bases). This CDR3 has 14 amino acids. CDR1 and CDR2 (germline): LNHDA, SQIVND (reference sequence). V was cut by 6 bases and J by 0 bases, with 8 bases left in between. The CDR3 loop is CASRTASTNEKLFF. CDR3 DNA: TGTGCCAGTAGGACAGCTTCAACTAATGAAAAACTGTTTTTT.

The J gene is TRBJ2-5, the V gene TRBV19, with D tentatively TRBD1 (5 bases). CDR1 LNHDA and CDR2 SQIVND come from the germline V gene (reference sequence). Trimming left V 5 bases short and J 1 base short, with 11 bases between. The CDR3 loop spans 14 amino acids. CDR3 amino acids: CASSHTGPQETQYF. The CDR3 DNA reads TGTGCCAGTAGTCATACAGGCCCCCAAGAGACCCAGTACTTC.

In DNA form, the CDR3 reads TGTGCCAGCAGTTACTCACAGGGCGGATATTCACCCCTCCACTTT. Its translation is CASSYSQGGYSPLHF. The chain couples TRBV6-5 to TRBJ1-6; tentative D call: TRBD1 (6 bases). This CDR3 comprises 15 residues. CDR1 is MNHEY, CDR2 SVGAGI, per germline. The V gene lost 0 bases and the J gene lost 8 bases, with 11 bases spanning the gap.

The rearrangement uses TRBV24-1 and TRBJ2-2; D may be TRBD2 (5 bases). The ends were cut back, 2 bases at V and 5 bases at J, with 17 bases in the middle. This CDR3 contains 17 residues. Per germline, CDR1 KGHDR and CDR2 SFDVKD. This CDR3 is CATSDSARGPRTGELFF. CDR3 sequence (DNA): TGTGCCACCAGTGATTCGGCTCGAGGGCCGCGGACCGGGGAGCTGTTTTTT.

The CDR3 loop reads CASSLRGGTGYGYTF. Written as DNA, the CDR3 is TGTGCCAGCAGTTTAAGGGGGGGGACAGGGTATGGCTACACCTTC. The chain employs TRBV27 and TRBJ1-2; the match to TRBD1 covers 9 bases. The germline CDR1 and CDR2 sequences are MNHEY and SMNVEV (reference sequence). This CDR3 has 15 amino acids. With V trimmed by 2 bases and J by 5 bases, 6 bases remained unmatched.

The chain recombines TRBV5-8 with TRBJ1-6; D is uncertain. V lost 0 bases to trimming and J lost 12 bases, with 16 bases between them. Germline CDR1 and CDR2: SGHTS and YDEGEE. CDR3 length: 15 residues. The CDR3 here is CASSLGGVSLLPLHF. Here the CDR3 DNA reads TGTGCCAGCAGCTTGGGTGGAGTATCTTTGCTACCCCTCCACTTT.

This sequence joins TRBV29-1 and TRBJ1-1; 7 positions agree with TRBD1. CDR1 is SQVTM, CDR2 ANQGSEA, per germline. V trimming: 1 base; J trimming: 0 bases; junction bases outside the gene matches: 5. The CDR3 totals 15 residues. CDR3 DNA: TGCAGCGTTGAAGTGAGGGGACAGTTGAACACTGAAGCTTTCTTT. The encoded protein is CSVEVRGQLNTEAFF.

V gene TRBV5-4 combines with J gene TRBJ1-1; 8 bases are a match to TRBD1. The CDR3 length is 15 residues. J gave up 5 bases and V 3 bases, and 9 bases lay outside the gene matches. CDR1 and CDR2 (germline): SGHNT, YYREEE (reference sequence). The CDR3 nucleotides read TGTGCCAGCAGCTCCTCAGGGGGCGCGGGTACTGAAGCTTTCTTT. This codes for CASSSSGGAGTEAFF. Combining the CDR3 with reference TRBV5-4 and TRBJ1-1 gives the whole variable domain ETGVTQSPTHLIKTRGQQVTLRCSSQSGHNTVSWYQQALGQGPQFIFQYYREEENGRGNFPPRFSGLQFPNYSSELNVNALELDDSALYLCASSSSGGAGTEAFFGQGTRLTVV.

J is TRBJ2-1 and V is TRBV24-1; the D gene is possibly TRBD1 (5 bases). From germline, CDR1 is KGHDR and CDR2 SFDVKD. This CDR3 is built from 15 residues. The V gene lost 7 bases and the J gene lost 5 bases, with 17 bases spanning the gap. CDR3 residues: CATSGQGNSHNEQFF. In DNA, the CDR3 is TGTGCCACCAGCGGCCAGGGAAATAGTCACAATGAGCAGTTCTTC.

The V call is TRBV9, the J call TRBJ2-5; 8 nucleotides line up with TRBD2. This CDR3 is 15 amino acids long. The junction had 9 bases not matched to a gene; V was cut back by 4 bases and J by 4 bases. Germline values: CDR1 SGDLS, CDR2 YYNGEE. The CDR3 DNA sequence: TGTGCCAGCAGCTGGCGCGGGGGGCGACCAGAGACCCAGTACTTC. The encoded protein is CASSWRGGRPETQYF.

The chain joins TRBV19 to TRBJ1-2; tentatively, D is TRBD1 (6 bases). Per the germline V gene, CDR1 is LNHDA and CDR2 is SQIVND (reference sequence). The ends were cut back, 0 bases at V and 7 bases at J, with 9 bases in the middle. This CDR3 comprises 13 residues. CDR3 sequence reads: CASSIENRAGYTF. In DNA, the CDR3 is TGTGCCAGTAGTATAGAAAACAGGGCTGGCTACACCTTC.

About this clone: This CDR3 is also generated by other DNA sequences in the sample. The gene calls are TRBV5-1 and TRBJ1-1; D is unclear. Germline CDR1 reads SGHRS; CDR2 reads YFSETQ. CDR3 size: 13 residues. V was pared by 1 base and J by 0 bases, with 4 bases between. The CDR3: CASSLTVNTEAFF. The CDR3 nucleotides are TGCGCCAGCAGCTTGACGGTGAACACTGAAGCTTTCTTT.

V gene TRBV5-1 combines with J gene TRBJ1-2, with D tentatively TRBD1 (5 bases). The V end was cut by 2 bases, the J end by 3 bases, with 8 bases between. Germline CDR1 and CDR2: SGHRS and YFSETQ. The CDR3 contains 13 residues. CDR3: CASSFRGDYGYTF. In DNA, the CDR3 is TGCGCCAGCAGCTTTCGGGGGGACTATGGCTACACCTTC.

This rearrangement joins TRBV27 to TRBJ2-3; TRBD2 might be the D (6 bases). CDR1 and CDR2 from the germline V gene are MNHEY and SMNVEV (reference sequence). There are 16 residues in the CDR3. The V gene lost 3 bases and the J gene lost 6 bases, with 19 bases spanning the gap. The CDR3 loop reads CASSFRGFGSRDTQYF. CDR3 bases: TGTGCCAGCAGTTTTCGGGGGTTTGGTAGCCGGGATACGCAGTATTTT.

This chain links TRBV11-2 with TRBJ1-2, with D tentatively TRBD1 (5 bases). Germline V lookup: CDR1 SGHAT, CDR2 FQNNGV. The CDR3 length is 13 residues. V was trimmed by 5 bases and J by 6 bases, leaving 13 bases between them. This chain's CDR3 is CASSQARADGYTF. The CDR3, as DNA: TGTGCCAGCAGCCAGGCCAGGGCGGATGGCTACACCTTC.

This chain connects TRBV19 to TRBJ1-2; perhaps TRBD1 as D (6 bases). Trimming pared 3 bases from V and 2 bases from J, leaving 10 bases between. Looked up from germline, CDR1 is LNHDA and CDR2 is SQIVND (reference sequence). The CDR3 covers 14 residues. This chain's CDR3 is CASSISGGNYGYTF. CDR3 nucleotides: TGTGCCAGTAGTATCAGTGGGGGCAACTATGGCTACACCTTC. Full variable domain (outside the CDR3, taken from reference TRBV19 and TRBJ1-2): DGGITQSPKYLFRKEGQNVTLSCEQNLNHDAMYWYRQDPGQGLRLIYYSQIVNDFQKGDIAEGYSVSREKKESFPLTVTSAQKNPTAFYLCASSISGGNYGYTFGSGTRLTVV.

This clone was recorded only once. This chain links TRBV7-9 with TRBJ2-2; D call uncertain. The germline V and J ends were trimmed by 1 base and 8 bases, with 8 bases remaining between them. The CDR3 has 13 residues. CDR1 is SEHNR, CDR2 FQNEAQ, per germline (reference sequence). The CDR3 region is CASSLVSEGELFF. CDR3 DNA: TGTGCCAGCAGCTTAGTGTCGGAGGGGGAGCTGTTTTTT.

CDR3 DNA: TGCGCCAGCAGTTCAGGGACAGGCCTAATGAACACTGAAGCTTTCTTT. Translation: CASSSGTGLMNTEAFF. V gene TRBV5-1 combines with J gene TRBJ1-1; 8 bases map to TRBD1. Trimming cost V 5 bases and J 0 bases; bases outside gene matches: 9. Germline V gene data show CDR1 as SGHRS and CDR2 as YFSETQ. The CDR3 totals 16 residues.

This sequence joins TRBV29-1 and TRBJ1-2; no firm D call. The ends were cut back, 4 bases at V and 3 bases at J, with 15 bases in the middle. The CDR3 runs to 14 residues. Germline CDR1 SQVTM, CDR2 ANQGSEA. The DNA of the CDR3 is TGCAGCGTTGTCCCGGGAGACCCAGACTATGGCTACACCTTC. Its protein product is CSVVPGDPDYGYTF.

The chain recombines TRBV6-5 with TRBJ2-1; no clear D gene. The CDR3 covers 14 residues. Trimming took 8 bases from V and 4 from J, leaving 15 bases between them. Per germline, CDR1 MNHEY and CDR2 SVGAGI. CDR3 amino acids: CASHPLPEYNEQFF. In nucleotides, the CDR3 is TGTGCCAGCCACCCGTTGCCGGAGTACAATGAGCAGTTCTTC.

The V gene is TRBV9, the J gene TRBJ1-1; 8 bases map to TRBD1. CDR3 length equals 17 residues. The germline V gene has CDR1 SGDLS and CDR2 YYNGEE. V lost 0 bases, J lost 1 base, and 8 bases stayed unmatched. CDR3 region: CASSVEGGTGPNTEAFF. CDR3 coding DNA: TGTGCCAGCAGCGTAGAGGGGGGGACAGGCCCGAACACTGAAGCTTTCTTT.

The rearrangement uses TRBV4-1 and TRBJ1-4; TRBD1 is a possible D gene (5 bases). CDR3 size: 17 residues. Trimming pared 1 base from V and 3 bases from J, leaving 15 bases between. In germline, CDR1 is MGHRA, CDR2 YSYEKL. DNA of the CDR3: TGCGCCAGCAGCCAAGTCGGGGCGGGGCATTCTAATGAAAAACTGTTTTTT. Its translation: CASSQVGAGHSNEKLFF.

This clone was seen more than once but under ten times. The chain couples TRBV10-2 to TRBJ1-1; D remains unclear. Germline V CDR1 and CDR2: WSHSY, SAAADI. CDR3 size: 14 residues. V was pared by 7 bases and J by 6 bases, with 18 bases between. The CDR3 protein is CASNFDPPGAEAFF. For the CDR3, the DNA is TGCGCCAGCAACTTCGACCCCCCCGGGGCTGAAGCTTTCTTT.